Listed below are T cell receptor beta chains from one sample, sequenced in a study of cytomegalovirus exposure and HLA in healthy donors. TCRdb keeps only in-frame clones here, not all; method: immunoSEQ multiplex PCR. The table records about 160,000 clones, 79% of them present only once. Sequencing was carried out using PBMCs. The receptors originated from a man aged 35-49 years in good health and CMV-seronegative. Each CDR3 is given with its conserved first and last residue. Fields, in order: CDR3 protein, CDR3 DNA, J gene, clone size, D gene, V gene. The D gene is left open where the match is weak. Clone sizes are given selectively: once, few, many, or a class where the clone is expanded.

cdr3_aa: CAWSVQAGFGNEQFF
cdr3_nt: TGTGCCTGGAGTGTTCAGGCGGGCTTCGGAAATGAGCAGTTCTTC
j_call: TRBJ2-1
clone_size: -
d_call: -
v_call: TRBV30

cdr3_aa: CASSIEGGRDPTDTQYF
cdr3_nt: TGTGCCAGTAGTATAGAGGGCGGGAGGGATCCCACAGATACGCAGTATTTT
j_call: TRBJ2-3
clone_size: -
d_call: TRBD2
v_call: TRBV19

cdr3_aa: CASSPEGQETQYF
cdr3_nt: TGCGCCAGCAGCCCGGAGGGGCAAGAGACCCAGTACTTC
j_call: TRBJ2-5
clone_size: -
d_call: -
v_call: TRBV5-1

cdr3_aa: CASSLRAGDNNEQFF
cdr3_nt: TGCGCCAGCAGCTTACGAGCGGGAGACAACAATGAGCAGTTCTTC
j_call: TRBJ2-1
clone_size: few
d_call: TRBD2
v_call: TRBV5-1

cdr3_aa: CASSPEGGGAYEQYF
cdr3_nt: TGTGCCAGCAGCCCGGAGGGGGGGGGAGCCTACGAGCAGTACTTC
j_call: TRBJ2-7
clone_size: -
d_call: -
v_call: TRBV7-2

cdr3_aa: CATRGPLSYEQYF
cdr3_nt: TGTGCCACCCGAGGTCCCCTCTCCTACGAGCAGTACTTC
j_call: TRBJ2-7
clone_size: -
d_call: -
v_call: TRBV10-3

cdr3_aa: CASSSSGSSTYEQYF
cdr3_nt: TGCGCCAGCAGCTCGAGCGGGAGTTCCACCTACGAGCAGTACTTC
j_call: TRBJ2-7
clone_size: -
d_call: TRBD2
v_call: TRBV5-1

cdr3_aa: CASSLVDRGYEQYF
cdr3_nt: TGCGCCAGCAGCTTGGTGGACAGGGGCTACGAGCAGTACTTC
j_call: TRBJ2-7
clone_size: -
d_call: TRBD1
v_call: TRBV5-1

cdr3_aa: CASSLRQGTLNTEAFF
cdr3_nt: TGTGCCAGCAGTTTAAGACAGGGCACCTTGAACACTGAAGCTTTCTTT
j_call: TRBJ1-1
clone_size: -
d_call: TRBD1
v_call: TRBV28

cdr3_aa: CASSLRTGINEQFF
cdr3_nt: TGTGCCAGCAGCCTCCGGACAGGGATCAATGAGCAGTTCTTC
j_call: TRBJ2-1
clone_size: few
d_call: TRBD1
v_call: TRBV11-2

cdr3_aa: CASSLAHRNYGYTF
cdr3_nt: TGTGCCAGCAGCTTAGCCCACAGGAACTATGGCTACACCTTC
j_call: TRBJ1-2
clone_size: -
d_call: -
v_call: TRBV7-8